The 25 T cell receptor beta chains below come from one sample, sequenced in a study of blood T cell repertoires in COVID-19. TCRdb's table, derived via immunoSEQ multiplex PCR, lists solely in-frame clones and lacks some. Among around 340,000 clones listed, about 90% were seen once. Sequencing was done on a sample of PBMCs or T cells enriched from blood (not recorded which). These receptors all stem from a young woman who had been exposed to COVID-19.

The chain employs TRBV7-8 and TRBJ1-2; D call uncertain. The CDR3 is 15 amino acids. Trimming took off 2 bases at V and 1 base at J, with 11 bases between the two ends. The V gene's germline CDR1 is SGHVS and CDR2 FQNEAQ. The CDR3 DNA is TGTGCCAGCAGCTTATCCCACTCCGATAACTATGGCTACACCTTC. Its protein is CASSLSHSDNYGYTF.

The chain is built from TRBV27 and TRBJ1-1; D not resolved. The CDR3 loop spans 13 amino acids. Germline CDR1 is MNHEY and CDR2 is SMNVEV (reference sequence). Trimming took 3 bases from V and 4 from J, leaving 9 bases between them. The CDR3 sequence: CASSLAAPTEAFF. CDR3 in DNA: TGTGCCAGCAGTTTGGCCGCACCCACTGAAGCTTTCTTT.

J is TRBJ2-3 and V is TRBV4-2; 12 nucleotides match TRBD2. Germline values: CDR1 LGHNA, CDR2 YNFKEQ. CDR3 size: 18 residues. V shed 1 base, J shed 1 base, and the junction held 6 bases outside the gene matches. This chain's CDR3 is CASSQALAGGPGTDTQYF. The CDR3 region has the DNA TGTGCCAGCAGCCAAGCGCTAGCGGGAGGGCCGGGCACAGATACGCAGTATTTT.

CDR3 sequence reads: CASSLRAWTSGLPNTGELFF. The DNA of the CDR3 is TGTGCCAGCAGCTTAAGGGCTTGGACTAGCGGACTTCCGAACACCGGGGAGCTGTTTTTT. The chain has TRBV7-3 and TRBJ2-2, with 10 bases lining up with TRBD2. Losses at the gene ends were 1 base for V and 0 bases for J; bases not matched to a gene: 11. Germline V gene sequence: CDR1 SGHTA, CDR2 FQGTGA. The CDR3 length is 20 residues.

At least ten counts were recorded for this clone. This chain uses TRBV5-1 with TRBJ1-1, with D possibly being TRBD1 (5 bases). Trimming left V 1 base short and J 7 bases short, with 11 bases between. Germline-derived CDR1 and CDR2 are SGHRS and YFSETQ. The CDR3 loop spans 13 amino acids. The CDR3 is CASSLRGKSEAFF. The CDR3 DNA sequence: TGCGCCAGCAGCTTGAGGGGTAAGAGTGAAGCTTTCTTT.

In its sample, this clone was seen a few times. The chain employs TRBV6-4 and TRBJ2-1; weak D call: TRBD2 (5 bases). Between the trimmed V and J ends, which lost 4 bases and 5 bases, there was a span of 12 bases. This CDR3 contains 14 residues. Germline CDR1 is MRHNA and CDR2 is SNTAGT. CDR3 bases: TGTGCCAGCAGTGTTTCCCCGGGAAACAATGAGCAGTTCTTC. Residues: CASSVSPGNNEQFF.

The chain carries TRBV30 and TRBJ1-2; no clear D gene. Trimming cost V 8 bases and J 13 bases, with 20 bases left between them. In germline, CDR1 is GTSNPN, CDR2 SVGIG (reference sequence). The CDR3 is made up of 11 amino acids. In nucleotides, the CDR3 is TGTGCCGGAGGTCTTGAGAGATATTGCACCTTC. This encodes CAGGLERYCTF.

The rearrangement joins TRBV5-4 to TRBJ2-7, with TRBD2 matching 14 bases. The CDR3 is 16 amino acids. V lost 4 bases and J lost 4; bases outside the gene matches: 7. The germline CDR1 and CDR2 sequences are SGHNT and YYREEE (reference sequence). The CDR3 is CASSQGLAGVIYEQYF. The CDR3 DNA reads TGTGCCAGCAGCCAGGGACTAGCGGGAGTTATATACGAGCAGTACTTC.

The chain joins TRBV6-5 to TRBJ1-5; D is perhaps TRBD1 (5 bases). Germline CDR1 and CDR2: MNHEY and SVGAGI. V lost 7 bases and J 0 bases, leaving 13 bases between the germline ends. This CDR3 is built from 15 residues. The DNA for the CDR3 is TGTGCCAGCAATGGGGGGTCTGGTAGCAATCAGCCCCAGCATTTT. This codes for CASNGGSGSNQPQHF.

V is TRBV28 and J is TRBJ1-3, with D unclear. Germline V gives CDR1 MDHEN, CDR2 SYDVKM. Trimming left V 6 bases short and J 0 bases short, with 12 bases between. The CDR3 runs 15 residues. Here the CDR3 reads CASSFERSSGNTIYF. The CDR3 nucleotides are TGTGCCAGCAGCTTCGAGAGAAGCTCTGGAAACACCATATATTTT.

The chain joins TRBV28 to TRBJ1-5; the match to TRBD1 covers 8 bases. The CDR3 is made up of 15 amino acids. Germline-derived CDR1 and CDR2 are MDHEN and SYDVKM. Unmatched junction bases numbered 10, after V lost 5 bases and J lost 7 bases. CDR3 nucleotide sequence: TGTGCCAGCAGTAGCCCAACAGGGGGTATCCAGCCCCAGCATTTT. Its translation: CASSSPTGGIQPQHF.

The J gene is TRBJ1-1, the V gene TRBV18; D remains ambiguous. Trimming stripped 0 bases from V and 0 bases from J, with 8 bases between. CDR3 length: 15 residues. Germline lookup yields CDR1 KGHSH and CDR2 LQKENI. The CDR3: CASSPPERMNTEAFF. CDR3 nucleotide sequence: TGTGCCAGCTCACCACCGGAGAGAATGAACACTGAAGCTTTCTTT.

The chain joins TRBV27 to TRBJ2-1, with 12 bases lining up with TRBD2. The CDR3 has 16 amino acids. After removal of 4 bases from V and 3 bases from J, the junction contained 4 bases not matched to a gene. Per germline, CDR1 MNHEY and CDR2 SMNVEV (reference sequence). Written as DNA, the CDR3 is TGTGCCAGCAGTTCCTGGACTAGCGGGAACTACAATGAGCAGTTCTTC. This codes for CASSSWTSGNYNEQFF.

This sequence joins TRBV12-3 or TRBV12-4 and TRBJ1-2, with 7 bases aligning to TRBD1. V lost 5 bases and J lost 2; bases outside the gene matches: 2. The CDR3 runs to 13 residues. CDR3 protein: CASSRDRNYGYTF. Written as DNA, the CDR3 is TGTGCCAGCAGTCGGGACAGAAACTATGGCTACACCTTC.

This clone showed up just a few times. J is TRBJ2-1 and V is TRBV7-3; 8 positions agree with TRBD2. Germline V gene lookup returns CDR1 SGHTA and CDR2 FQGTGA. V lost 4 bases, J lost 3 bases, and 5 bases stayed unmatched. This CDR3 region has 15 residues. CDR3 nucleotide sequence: TGTGCCAGCAGCTCGACTAGCGAGTACTACAATGAGCAGTTCTTC. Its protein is CASSSTSEYYNEQFF.

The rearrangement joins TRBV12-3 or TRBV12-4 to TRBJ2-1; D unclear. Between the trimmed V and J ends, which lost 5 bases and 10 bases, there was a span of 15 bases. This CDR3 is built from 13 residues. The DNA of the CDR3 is TGTGCCAGCAGTGGGCCCGCGTGGGTCGAGCAGTTCTTC. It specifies CASSGPAWVEQFF.

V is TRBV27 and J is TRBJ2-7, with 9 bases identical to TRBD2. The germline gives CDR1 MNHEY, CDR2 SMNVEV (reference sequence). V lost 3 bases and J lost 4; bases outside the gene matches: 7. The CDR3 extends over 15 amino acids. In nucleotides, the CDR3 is TGTGCCAGCAGTTTTAGGGCTAGCGGGACTTACGAGCAGTACTTC. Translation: CASSFRASGTYEQYF.

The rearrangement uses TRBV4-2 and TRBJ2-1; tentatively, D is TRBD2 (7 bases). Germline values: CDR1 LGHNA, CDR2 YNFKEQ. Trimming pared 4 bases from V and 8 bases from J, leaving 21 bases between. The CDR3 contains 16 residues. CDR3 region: CASSLGGREFRDEQFF. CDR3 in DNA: TGTGCCAGCAGCCTGGGGGGGCGGGAGTTCAGGGATGAGCAGTTCTTC.

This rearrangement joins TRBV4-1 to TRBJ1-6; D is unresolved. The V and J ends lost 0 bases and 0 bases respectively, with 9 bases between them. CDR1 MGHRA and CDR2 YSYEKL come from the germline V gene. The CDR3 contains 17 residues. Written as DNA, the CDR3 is TGCGCCAGCAGCCAAGAGAGTGGGAGCTCCTATAATTCACCCCTCCACTTT. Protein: CASSQESGSSYNSPLHF.

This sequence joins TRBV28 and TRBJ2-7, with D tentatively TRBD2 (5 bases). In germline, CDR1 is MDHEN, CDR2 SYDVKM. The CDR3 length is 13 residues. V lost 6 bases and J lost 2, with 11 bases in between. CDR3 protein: CASSRDVPYEQYF. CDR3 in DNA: TGTGCCAGCAGCCGGGATGTTCCCTACGAGCAGTACTTC.

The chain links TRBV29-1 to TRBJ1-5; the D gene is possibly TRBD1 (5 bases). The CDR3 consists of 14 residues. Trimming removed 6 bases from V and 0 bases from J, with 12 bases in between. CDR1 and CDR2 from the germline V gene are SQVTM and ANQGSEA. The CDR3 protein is CSVRGEGSNQPQHF. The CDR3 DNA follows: TGCAGCGTCCGAGGGGAGGGTAGCAATCAGCCCCAGCATTTT.

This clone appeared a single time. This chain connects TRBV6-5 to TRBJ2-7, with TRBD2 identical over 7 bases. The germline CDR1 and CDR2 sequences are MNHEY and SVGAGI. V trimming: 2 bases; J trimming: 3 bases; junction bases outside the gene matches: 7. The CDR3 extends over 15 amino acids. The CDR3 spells CASSYGSGMHYEQYF. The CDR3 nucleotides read TGTGCCAGCAGTTACGGGAGCGGGATGCACTACGAGCAGTACTTC.

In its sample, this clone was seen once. The CDR3 DNA follows: TGTGCCATCAAAGACCCCTCAAGCGGAGAAGAGACCCAGTACTTC. Its translation: CAIKDPSSGEETQYF. The chain couples TRBV10-3 to TRBJ2-5; D perhaps matches TRBD2 (5 bases). V was cut by 7 bases and J by 3 bases, with 18 bases left in between. Germline V gene sequence: CDR1 ENHRY, CDR2 SYGVKD. This CDR3 is built from 15 residues.

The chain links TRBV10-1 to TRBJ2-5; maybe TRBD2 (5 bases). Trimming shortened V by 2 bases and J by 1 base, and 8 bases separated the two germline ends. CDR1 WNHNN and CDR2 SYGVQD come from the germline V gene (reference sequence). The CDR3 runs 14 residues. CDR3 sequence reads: CASSEGAAQETQYF. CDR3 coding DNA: TGCGCCAGCAGTGAGGGAGCGGCCCAAGAGACCCAGTACTTC.

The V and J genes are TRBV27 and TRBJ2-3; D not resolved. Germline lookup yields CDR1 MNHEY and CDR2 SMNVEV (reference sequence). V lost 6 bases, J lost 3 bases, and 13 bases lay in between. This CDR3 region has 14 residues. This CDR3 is CASSYFLSTDTQYF. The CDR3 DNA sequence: TGTGCCAGCAGCTATTTCTTGTCGACAGATACGCAGTATTTT.